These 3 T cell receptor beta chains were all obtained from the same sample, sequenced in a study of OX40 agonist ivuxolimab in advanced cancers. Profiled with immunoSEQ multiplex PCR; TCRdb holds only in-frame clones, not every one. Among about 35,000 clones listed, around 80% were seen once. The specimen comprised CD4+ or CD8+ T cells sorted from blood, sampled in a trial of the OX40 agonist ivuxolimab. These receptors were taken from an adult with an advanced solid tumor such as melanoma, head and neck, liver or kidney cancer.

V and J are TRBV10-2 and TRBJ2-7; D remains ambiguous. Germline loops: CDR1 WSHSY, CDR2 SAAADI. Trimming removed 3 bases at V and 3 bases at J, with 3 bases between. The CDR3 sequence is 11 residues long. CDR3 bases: TGCGCCAGCAGTGATCTCTACGAGCAGTACTTC. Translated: CASSDLYEQYF.

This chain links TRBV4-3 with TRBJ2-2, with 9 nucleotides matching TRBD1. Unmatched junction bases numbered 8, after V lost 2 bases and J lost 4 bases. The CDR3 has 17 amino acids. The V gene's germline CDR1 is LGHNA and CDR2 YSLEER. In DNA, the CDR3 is TGCGCCAGCAGCCAAACCCGGGGACAGGGAGGCACCGGGGAGCTGTTTTTT. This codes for CASSQTRGQGGTGELFF.

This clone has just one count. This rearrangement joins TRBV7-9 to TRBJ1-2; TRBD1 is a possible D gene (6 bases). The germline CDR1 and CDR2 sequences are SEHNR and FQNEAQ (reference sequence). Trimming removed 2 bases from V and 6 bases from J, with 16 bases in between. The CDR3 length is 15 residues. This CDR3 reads CASSLSGQGYNGYTF. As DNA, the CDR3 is TGTGCCAGCAGCTTATCGGGGCAGGGGTATAATGGCTACACCTTC.